This T cell receptor (beta chain) was captured in a study of regulatory T cells in long-lasting Graves disease (dated by TCRdb to about 2021). Background on the whole study: Patients with newly diagnosed Graves' disease had been on antithyroid drugs for under 3 months. Patients with persistent Graves' disease were compared with patients with newly diagnosed Graves' disease using TCR sequencing and RNA sequencing of peripheral blood. The study was registered as a clinical trial and conducted in China. A total of about 33 samples underwent TCR sequencing, from 13 patients with persistent Graves' disease and 20 patients with newly diagnosed Graves' disease. The study at large found these results: A larger number of public clonotypes was shared among persistent patients (around 2,700) than among newly diagnosed patients (approximately 1,000). The authors noted that the small sample size was a limitation that may lower accuracy. Compared with newly diagnosed patients, persistent Graves' disease patients had lower TCR Shannon entropy and fewer highly expanded clones, which suggests clonal expansion. Only peripheral blood was studied, because thyroid tissue, the primary lesion, was inaccessible. Persistent disease showed preferential use of TRBV28, TRBJ1-2 and TRBJ2-5, whereas newly diagnosed disease favored TRBV20-1 and TRBJ2-1. Sequencing and analysis were restricted to the TCR beta chain.

This sample's time point label indicates: newly diagnosed GD, antithyroid drugs for less than 3 months. RNA was extracted from PBMCs in TRIzol for both TCR sequencing and RNA sequencing. Graves' disease was diagnosed according to American Thyroid Association guidelines. The patients came from an endocrinology department in Xi'an, China. From each patient, roughly 9 milliliters of peripheral blood was collected into an EDTA anticoagulant tube. Ficoll Paque Plus density gradient separation was used to isolate PBMCs, and no further T cell sorting was done. An Agilent 2100 Bioanalyzer and agarose gel were used to check RNA quality, and a NanoDrop 2000 was used to measure RNA concentration. CDR1 is given as SGHRS and CDR2 as YFSETQ, both from the germline V gene. The CDR3 numbers 13 residues from cysteine through phenylalanine. The DNA shown is the 39-base CDR3, in frame from base 1. Libraries were made using multiplex PCR. Sequencing instrument: Illumina HiSeq 4000. iRepertoire HTBI primers and Arm-PCR amplification of CDR3 regions were used to construct TCR beta libraries. PCR products were gel purified before sequencing. Per the authors' processing: A total of 62 TRBV and 14 TRBJ segments were identified across samples and were used for gene usage analysis of CDR3 amino acid clonotypes. COPE and FqMerger were used to merge filtered high-quality paired reads into contigs. Contigs were aligned with BLAST to IMGT TRBV, TRBD and TRBJ reference genes, and CDR3 was defined per IMGT. Clonotypes above 0.1% frequency were classified as highly expanded clones. Repertoire diversity was measured by Shannon entropy, and V-J evenness by the Gini coefficient. A clonotype was considered public if more than one individual shared it. The public reads were quality trimmed at Q25 with fastp and then assembled into clones with MiXCR by TCRdb, keeping productive beta chains. Under each unique CDR3 protein, matching rows form one entry showing the most common genes and DNA. TCRdb, not the original authors, processed these V and J calls. Across this sample there are some 560,000 distinct CDR3 sequences, with roughly 15% seen only once. Clones ranked in the top ten supply around a quarter of the sample.

Of note for this clonotype: This clone's antigen is unknown. At one boundary the junction diverges from the germline segment, which might be a read error.

These data also featured in a second study, about T cells in Graves' hyperthyroidism and ophthalmopathy. As described in the second report: Stable Graves' hyperthyroidism was defined as the absence of progression to ophthalmopathy over 18 months of follow-up. Hyperthyroidism patients were newly diagnosed, with disease duration under 2 months, and aged 18 to 65 years. Any patient with an uncontrolled infection, another autoimmune disease, pregnancy or lactation was excluded. Diagnoses were established on the basis of clinical symptoms, serum thyroxine and TRAb, thyroid ultrasound, and orbital computed tomography. For the first round of RT-PCR on the TCR CDR3, the HTBI primer set was used together with the Qiagen OneStep RT-PCR kit. Most expanded thyroid clonotypes (frequency above 0.001) were also found in blood, which suggests that blood repertoires may mirror thyroid immune responses. A model built on a 13 V-J signature distinguished ophthalmopathy from stable hyperthyroidism, reaching roughly 88% sensitivity and 81% to 83% specificity in cross-validation and 80%/75% in testing. In validation, the model predicted progression to ophthalmopathy with 55% to 71% sensitivity and 72.22% specificity, a median of 6.5 months before onset. TCR V-J signatures able to tell the groups apart were searched for in a discovery cohort of 95 or so patients, of whom around 42 had Graves' ophthalmopathy and around 56 had stable Graves' hyperthyroidism. Prospective prediction of ophthalmopathy was tested in an independent validation cohort consisting of under 20 hyperthyroidism patients and some 16 patients who later progressed to ophthalmopathy. The 100 discovery patients were randomly split 7:3 into training and test sets. In addition, the study compared T-cell repertoires in thyroid tissue and in blood from roughly 6 Graves' hyperthyroidism patients. Once sampling was done, hyperthyroidism patients were given methimazole at a starting dose of 30 mg daily, whereas ophthalmopathy patients were given high-dose intravenous methylprednisolone. The libraries were constructed in a second round of multiplex PCR and then size-selected and purified. The libraries were sequenced on an Illumina HiSeq2000 using paired-end 100 bp reads. SOAPnuke was used to process the raw data, removing reads that contained adapters or uncalled bases, had a mean Phred below 15, or lacked an exact match to the constant primer or identifier. COPE v1.2.5 was used to merge the high-quality paired reads, and each unique nucleotide sequence was defined as a clonotype. MiTCR v1.1 was used to align clonotypes to the IMGT TRBV, TRBD and TRBJ reference segments. The analysis was restricted to V-J combinations with a frequency above 0.0001, which together covered roughly 99% of the repertoires. A TCS score was defined as the ratio between F50 (clonal expansion) and ExV (chaos), using BLOSUM62-based TCRdist between CDR3 peptides within each V-J. Welch's t-statistics and random forest reduced fewer than 600 V-J features to 10 to 15, which were used in a naive Bayes classifier (R e1071). Sample size was not statistically predetermined, and investigators were not blinded to group allocation. TCR Vbeta CDR3 sequencing of 120 to 150 peripheral blood samples (more than 40 ophthalmopathy, roughly 74 hyperthyroidism and some 17 progressor patients) is reported in the paper.

Sequences were derived from peripheral blood mononuclear cells (PBMCs), sampled at new diagnosis, from a patient treated with antithyroid drugs. This chain joins TRBV5-1 to TRBJ1-5, with the D segment identity uncertain. The receptor was isolated from a woman aged 35-65 years with Graves disease. Donor details come from another sample of the same person, matched by shared clones. The DNA sequence reads TGCGCCAACAGCTTGGACGTGGGTCAGCCCCAGCATTTT. This gives the protein CANSLDVGQPQHF.